These T cell receptor beta chains were read from a single sample in a study of beta chain features in type 1 diabetes. Here immunoSEQ multiplex PCR was the method, and the copy in TCRdb shows in-frame clones only, minus some. The sample has roughly 140,000 clones; around 8% are singletons. Sequenced: central memory CD4+ T cells from blood. These receptors all come from a man aged 18 to 29 in good health. The CDR3 runs from the conserved cysteine through the conserved F or W.

TRBV7-3,TRBJ1-1,CASSLSAMNTEAFF
TRBV4-3,TRBJ1-1,CASSQDSTGWMNTEAFF
TRBV5-1,TRBJ2-1,CASSLMTGQSSYNEQFF
TRBV5-6,TRBJ1-2,CASSLNYGYTF
TRBV5-4,TRBJ1-2,CASSFAGTGVDYGYTF
TRBV6-4,TRBJ2-3,CASSDLQGATDTQYF
TRBV19,TRBJ1-2,CASDPGQLFVRGYTF
TRBV5-6,TRBJ1-1,CASSTGTGVSYTEAFF
TRBV7-6,TRBJ2-1,CASSLGQGGSEQFF
TRBV4-1,TRBJ2-1,CASSQEGLGGNNEQFF
TRBV7-3,TRBJ1-1,CASSQQVLTEAFF
TRBV6-6,TRBJ2-7,CASSFEGSYYEQYF
TRBV9,TRBJ2-5,CASSVDKRVQETQYF
TRBV7-2,TRBJ1-1,CASSLLTGGYAEAFF
TRBV6-6,TRBJ1-1,CASSNGVHTEAFF
TRBV28,TRBJ1-1,CASAQDRDGDTEAFF
TRBV19,TRBJ2-6,CASSSGLSSGANVLTF
TRBV2,TRBJ2-5,CASSDWASLETQYF
TRBV7-2,TRBJ1-1,CASSLVGQMNTEAFF
TRBV10-3,TRBJ2-6,CAISTGISGANVLTF
TRBV4-3,TRBJ1-2,CASSQDQATVWYGYTF
TRBV30,TRBJ1-1,CAWSLLPGGGEAFF
TRBV5-4,TRBJ1-5,CASSLAGTGGPQPQHF
TRBV7-2,TRBJ2-3,CASSYRGADTQYF
TRBV18,TRBJ1-1,CASSPPSANTEAFF
TRBV15,TRBJ1-5,CATSRSQGPQSNQPQHF
TRBV29-1,TRBJ1-2,CSVDLGRGVYGYTF
TRBV6-1,TRBJ2-7,CASSRDISYEQYF
TRBV7-9,TRBJ1-1,CASRLSGGEAFF
TRBV9,TRBJ1-1,CASRSQGSGTEAFF
TRBV28,TRBJ1-6,CASSLPTAGGHDNSPLHF